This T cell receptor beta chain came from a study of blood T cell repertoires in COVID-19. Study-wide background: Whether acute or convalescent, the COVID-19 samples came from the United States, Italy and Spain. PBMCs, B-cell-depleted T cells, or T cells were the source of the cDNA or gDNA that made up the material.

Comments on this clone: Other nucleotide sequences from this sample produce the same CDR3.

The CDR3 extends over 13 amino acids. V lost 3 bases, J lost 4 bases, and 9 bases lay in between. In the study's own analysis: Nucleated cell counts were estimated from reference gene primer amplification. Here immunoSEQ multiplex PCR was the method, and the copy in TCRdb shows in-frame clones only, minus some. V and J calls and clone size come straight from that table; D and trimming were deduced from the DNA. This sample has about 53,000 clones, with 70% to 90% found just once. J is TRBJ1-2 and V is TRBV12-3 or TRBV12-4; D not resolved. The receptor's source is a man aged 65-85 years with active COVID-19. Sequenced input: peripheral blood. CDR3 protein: CASSFRGGYGYTF. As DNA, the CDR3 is TGTGCCAGCAGTTTTCGAGGAGGCTATGGCTACACCTTC.